This TCR beta chain was profiled in a study of T cells in Graves' hyperthyroidism and ophthalmopathy. A note on this clonotype: Antigen: not known.

RNA transcripts yielded amplified TCR beta CDR3 regions. A set of HTBI primers served as the primers for a first-round RT-PCR of the TCR CDR3. TCRdb reprocessed the multiplex PCR reads with MiXCR, giving one entry per CDR3 protein. The sample contains about 400,000 distinct CDR3 sequences, roughly an eighth of which appear only once. Each diagnosis drew on symptoms, thyroxine, TRAb, thyroid ultrasound and orbital computed tomography findings. Study-wide findings and caveats: With a median lead of approximately 6 months before onset, the model predicted ophthalmopathy. Most thyroid clonotypes with frequency above 0.001 were detected in blood.

This TCR derives from a woman aged 18 to 35 with Graves' hyperthyroidism. Specimen: blood.

This CDR3 is CARSGANVLTF. The CDR3 DNA sequence: TGTGCCAGATCTGGGGCCAACGTCCTGACTTTC. The rearrangement joins TRBV2 to TRBJ2-6; no definite D call. Between the trimmed V and J ends, which lost 9 bases and 1 base, there was a span of 1 base. There are 11 residues in the CDR3. Germline V gene sequence: CDR1 SNHLY, CDR2 FYNNEI.